Listed here are 27 T cell receptor beta chains from one sample, sequenced in a study of human T cells and chemical hapten exposure. The time point is: patch test 2, 6 weeks after DPC sensitization. Treatment noted: therapeutic diphenylcyclopropenone sensitization with weekly scalp DPC. TCRdb reprocessed the RACE reads via MiXCR and lists one record per CDR3 protein. The sample gives tens of thousands of distinct CDR3 sequences, about 10% of which show up once; around 4.7% is in the top ten. Sample: whole blood, taken in connection with sensitization to the hapten diphenylcyclopropenone (DPC). Source of these receptors: a woman in her 50s with alopecia areata. Some clones in this sample may be carry-over from other donors' samples.

The CDR3 DNA follows: TGTGCCAGCAGTGAAGGACTAGCGGCAAGGGAGACCCAGTACTTC. It encodes CASSEGLAARETQYF. V gene TRBV2 combines with J gene TRBJ2-5, with 9 bases lining up with TRBD2. The V gene end was trimmed by 1 base and the J gene end by 5 bases; junction bases not matched to a gene: 5. Germline-derived CDR1 and CDR2 are SNHLY and FYNNEI. This CDR3 region has 15 residues.

This clonotype has ten or more counts. The chain recombines TRBV4-1 with TRBJ1-4; TRBD1 agrees at 10 bases. Per germline, CDR1 MGHRA and CDR2 YSYEKL. CDR3 length: 14 residues. The ends lost 7 bases at V and 3 bases at J; junction bases unmatched: 2. Here the CDR3 DNA reads TGCGCCAGCAAGGACAGGGGGTCTAATGAAAAACTGTTTTTT. It codes for CASKDRGSNEKLFF.

The V call is TRBV2, the J call TRBJ2-3; 9 bases fit TRBD2. Trimming removed 10 bases from V and 5 bases from J; junction bases left unmatched: 10. Germline assignment: CDR1 SNHLY and CDR2 FYNNEI. The CDR3 extends over 14 amino acids. CDR3 sequence (DNA): TGTGCCACCTCAAGGACTAGCGTTGGAGATACGCAGTATTTT. This encodes CATSRTSVGDTQYF.

The table lists this clonotype with many counts. The chain has TRBV3-1 and TRBJ1-2; no reliable D call. Germline V gives CDR1 LGHDT, CDR2 YNNKEL (reference sequence). Trimming took off 3 bases at V and 6 bases at J, with 14 bases between the two ends. The CDR3 is made up of 14 amino acids. The CDR3 DNA follows: TGTGCCAGCAGCCAGCCGAGCGGGCTGGATGGCTACACCTTC. This gives the protein CASSQPSGLDGYTF.

This clonotype appeared many times. J is TRBJ2-1 and V is TRBV6-5; D is unclear. CDR1 is MNHEY, CDR2 SVGAGI, per germline. V dropped 0 bases and J dropped 7 bases, with 7 bases sitting between them. The CDR3 has 13 residues. The CDR3 DNA is TGTGCCAGCAGTTACTCGAACGAGAATGAGCAGTTCTTC. Amino acids: CASSYSNENEQFF.

The genes are TRBV28 and TRBJ2-3, with 8 bases that match TRBD1. Germline V gives CDR1 MDHEN, CDR2 SYDVKM. With V trimmed by 6 bases and J by 2 bases, 7 bases remained unmatched. This CDR3 has 15 amino acids. CDR3 sequence (DNA): TGTGCCAGCAGCCCCCAGGGGGCTTTCACAGATACGCAGTATTTT. The encoded protein is CASSPQGAFTDTQYF. Together with reference TRBV28 and TRBJ2-3, the CDR3 gives the full variable domain: DVKVTQSSRYLVKRTGEKVFLECVQDMDHENMFWYRQDPGLGLRLIYFSYDVKMKEKGDIPEGYSVSREKKERFSLILESASTNQTSMYLCASSPQGAFTDTQYFGPGTRLTVL.

The chain employs TRBV12-3 or TRBV12-4 and TRBJ2-4; 8 bases fit TRBD1. V was pared by 5 bases and J by 6 bases, with 12 bases of the junction left unmatched. This CDR3 has 16 residues. CDR3 DNA sequence: TGTGCCAGCAGTCCCACGACAGGGGTTATTGCAAACATTCAGTACTTC. Translation: CASSPTTGVIANIQYF.

This clonotype was counted only a few times. The V call is TRBV27, the J call TRBJ1-3; maybe TRBD1 (5 bases). Germline assignment: CDR1 MNHEY and CDR2 SMNVEV (reference sequence). CDR3 length: 19 amino acids. The V gene lost 3 bases and the J gene lost 0 bases, with 21 bases spanning the gap. CDR3 DNA: TGTGCCAGCAGTTTCAGGATCAGGGACCGATCCCTCTCTGGAAACACCATATATTTT. It specifies CASSFRIRDRSLSGNTIYF.

This rearrangement joins TRBV29-1 to TRBJ1-3, with a possible D match to TRBD1 (6 bases). Trimming took off 4 bases at V and 3 bases at J, with 7 bases between the two ends. The germline gives CDR1 SQVTM, CDR2 ANQGSEA. The length of the CDR3 is 12 residues. The CDR3 sequence is CSVARGGNTIYF. The CDR3 DNA sequence: TGCAGCGTTGCCAGGGGTGGAAACACCATATATTTT.

This clonotype has just a few counts. The rearrangement joins TRBV25-1 to TRBJ1-3; D might be TRBD1 (6 bases). Trimming stripped 3 bases from V and 5 bases from J, with 11 bases between. From germline, CDR1 is MGHDK and CDR2 SYGVNS. CDR3 size: 14 residues. The CDR3 protein is CASSDGGRRNTIYF. The CDR3 DNA sequence: TGTGCCAGCAGTGACGGGGGGCGTAGAAACACCATATATTTT.

This clonotype has ten or more counts. The chain joins TRBV20-1 to TRBJ2-5, with D uncertain. This CDR3 is built from 13 residues. Trimming pared 1 base from V and 2 bases from J, leaving 8 bases between. CDR1 and CDR2 (germline): DFQATT, SNEGSKA (reference sequence). DNA of the CDR3: TGCAGTGCTAGAGTTAACAAGCAAGAGACCCAGTACTTC. Its translation is CSARVNKQETQYF.

This clonotype was seen more than once but under ten times. The chain links TRBV7-9 to TRBJ1-5; D unclear. V was trimmed by 7 bases and J by 0 bases, leaving 10 bases between them. The V gene's germline CDR1 is SEHNR and CDR2 FQNEAQ (reference sequence). This CDR3 region has 14 residues. CDR3 nucleotides: TGTGCCAGCACGGCGGCAGATAGCAATCAGCCCCAGCATTTT. Amino acids: CASTAADSNQPQHF.

This chain uses TRBV2 with TRBJ2-7; 8 bases are shared with TRBD1. V gave up 5 bases and J gave up 3 bases; unmatched junction bases: 6. Germline V gene sequence: CDR1 SNHLY, CDR2 FYNNEI. This CDR3 comprises 14 residues. CDR3 protein: CASSPQGAGYEQYF. CDR3 DNA: TGTGCCAGCAGTCCCCAGGGGGCAGGCTACGAGCAGTACTTC.

The J gene is TRBJ2-5, the V gene TRBV28, with a possible D match to TRBD2 (5 bases). Germline V gives CDR1 MDHEN, CDR2 SYDVKM. Trimming removed 5 bases at V and 7 bases at J, with 8 bases between. CDR3 length equals 11 residues. CDR3 region: CASSTAGTQYF. CDR3 sequence (DNA): TGTGCCAGCAGTACCGCGGGGACCCAGTACTTC.

This CDR3 reads CASSSAVAGGPNEQFF. The CDR3 DNA is TGTGCCAGCTCAAGCGCTGTGGCGGGAGGACCCAATGAGCAGTTCTTC. V gene TRBV18 combines with J gene TRBJ2-1; 8 bases agree with TRBD2. V shed 5 bases, J shed 6 bases, and the junction held 12 bases outside the gene matches. This CDR3 has 16 amino acids. Germline CDR1 KGHSH, CDR2 LQKENI.

This clonotype was seen a handful of times. The chain carries TRBV7-9 and TRBJ2-1; no clear D gene. This CDR3 comprises 15 residues. V was cut by 5 bases and J by 0 bases, with 11 bases left in between. Germline CDR1 SEHNR, CDR2 FQNEAQ (reference sequence). DNA of the CDR3: TGTGCCAGCAGCATAAGACTGAGCTCCTACAATGAGCAGTTCTTC. Residues: CASSIRLSSYNEQFF.

This clonotype has at least ten counts. The chain recombines TRBV28 with TRBJ2-7; unclear D gene. The germline V and J ends were trimmed by 3 bases and 1 base, with 16 bases remaining between them. Germline CDR1 and CDR2: MDHEN and SYDVKM. The CDR3 runs 16 residues. CDR3 bases: TGTGCCAGCAGTTTCTATCAGGTGCTTACTTCCTACGAGCAGTACTTC. It translates to CASSFYQVLTSYEQYF.

The chain joins TRBV5-1 to TRBJ2-5, with 7 bases lining up with TRBD2. The CDR3 sequence is 15 residues long. In germline, CDR1 is SGHRS, CDR2 YFSETQ. V shed 4 bases, J shed 2 bases, and the junction held 8 bases outside the gene matches. In nucleotides, the CDR3 is TGCGCCAGCAGCCAAAACCAGGGAGGGCAAGAGACCCAGTACTTC. It codes for CASSQNQGGQETQYF.

The chain is built from TRBV24-1 and TRBJ1-2; 8 positions match TRBD1. CDR3 length: 13 amino acids. The germline V gene encodes CDR1 KGHDR and CDR2 SFDVKD. J lost 8 bases, V lost 7 bases, and 8 bases had no gene match. The CDR3 protein is CATSTQGARGYTF. DNA for the CDR3: TGTGCCACCAGCACCCAGGGGGCACGGGGCTACACCTTC.

This clonotype was counted a few times. CDR3 nucleotides: TGCAGCTCAGGGGGGGAGACAGATACGCAGTATTTT. As protein: CSSGGETDTQYF. The V and J genes are TRBV29-1 and TRBJ2-3; D assignment may be TRBD1 or TRBD2 (7 bases each). This CDR3 is 12 amino acids long. Germline V gives CDR1 SQVTM, CDR2 ANQGSEA. V dropped 8 bases and J dropped 3 bases, with 12 bases sitting between them.

This clonotype was detected only a few times. This chain connects TRBV7-6 to TRBJ2-2; D is undetermined. This CDR3 region has 11 residues. V lost 5 bases to trimming and J lost 9 bases, with 7 bases between them. The V gene's germline CDR1 is SGHVS and CDR2 FNYEAQ. The CDR3 loop reads CASSVSWELFF. CDR3 in DNA: TGTGCCAGCAGCGTATCCTGGGAGCTGTTTTTT.

This clonotype was found many times. This chain connects TRBV6-6 to TRBJ2-3; 12 bases match TRBD2. V gave up 2 bases and J gave up 4 bases; unmatched junction bases: 7. Germline assignment: CDR1 MNHNY and CDR2 SVGAGI (reference sequence). This CDR3 is built from 17 residues. In DNA, the CDR3 is TGTGCCAGCAGTTACGCTAGCGGGAGGGCCACAGCAGATACGCAGTATTTT. It yields the protein CASSYASGRATADTQYF.

This clonotype is medium-sized by share. This chain connects TRBV12-3 or TRBV12-4 to TRBJ2-1, with no clear D. The V gene lost 3 bases and the J gene lost 6 bases, with 3 bases spanning the gap. The CDR3 extends over 11 amino acids. Here the CDR3 reads CASSLSNEQFF. The CDR3 DNA sequence: TGTGCCAGCAGTTTGAGCAATGAGCAGTTCTTC.

This clonotype came up a few times. V and J are TRBV5-1 and TRBJ2-3; 7 positions agree with TRBD2. With 0 bases clipped from V and 3 bases from J, the junction kept 4 bases outside the gene matches. Germline CDR1 and CDR2: SGHRS and YFSETQ. The CDR3 runs 15 residues. CDR3 residues: CASSLGGGRTDTQYF. The CDR3, as DNA: TGCGCCAGCAGCTTGGGTGGCGGGAGAACAGATACGCAGTATTTT.

The sample holds many counts of this clonotype. The chain employs TRBV7-8 and TRBJ1-5; D unresolved. This CDR3 has 14 amino acids. CDR1 SGHVS and CDR2 FQNEAQ come from the germline V gene. V was pared by 5 bases and J by 6 bases, with 14 bases between. The CDR3 DNA is TGTGCCAGCAGCCCAATGGTCCTAGTTCAGCCCCAGCATTTT. Translated, it gives CASSPMVLVQPQHF.

This clonotype was recorded many times. The genes are TRBV11-2 and TRBJ1-3, with TRBD1 as a possible D gene (6 bases). CDR3 length: 14 residues. Trimming stripped 6 bases from V and 0 bases from J, with 9 bases between. The germline V gene has CDR1 SGHAT and CDR2 FQNNGV. This CDR3 reads CASRQTGSGNTIYF. The CDR3 DNA reads as TGTGCCAGCAGACAGACAGGCTCTGGAAACACCATATATTTT. The variable domain in full, completed from reference TRBV11-2 and TRBJ1-3, reads EAGVAQSPRYKIIEKRQSVAFWCNPISGHATLYWYQQILGQGPKLLIQFQNNGVVDDSQLPKDRFSAERLKGVDSTLKIQPAKLEDSAVYLCASRQTGSGNTIYFGEGSWLTVV.

This clonotype was seen a few times. The chain recombines TRBV5-4 with TRBJ2-2; 8 bases fit TRBD2. Germline trimming cut 2 bases from V and 7 bases from J; bases unmatched to any gene: 7. CDR3 length: 15 amino acids. The germline gives CDR1 SGHNT, CDR2 YYREEE (reference sequence). The CDR3 region has the DNA TGTGCCAGCAGCTTAAACCGGGAGGGCCGCGGGGAGCTGTTTTTT. Its protein is CASSLNREGRGELFF.